Below are 14 T cell receptor beta chains sequenced from a single sample in a study of human T cells and chemical hapten exposure. Time point: patch test 3, about 24 weeks after DPC sensitization. As to treatment: therapeutic diphenylcyclopropenone sensitization with weekly scalp DPC. A single record per CDR3 protein comes from TCRdb applying MiXCR to the RACE reads. Of 100,000 to 120,000 distinct CDR3 sequences in the sample, about 34% were seen once. The source material was whole blood, sampled in connection with sensitization to the hapten diphenylcyclopropenone (DPC). These receptors were taken from a man in his forties or fifties with alopecia areata. Some clones in this sample may be carry-over from other donors' samples.

In its sample, this clonotype was seen a few times. The rearrangement joins TRBV7-3 to TRBJ2-7, with 10 positions matching TRBD2. This CDR3 contains 20 residues. V lost 5 bases to trimming and J lost 7 bases; unmatched junction nucleotides: 26. Looked up from germline, CDR1 is SGHTA and CDR2 is FQGTGA. The DNA of the CDR3 is TGTGCCAGCAGCATACGGACTAGCGGAGACAGATTCCCTCTGTGGGGGGAGCAGTACGTC. Protein product: CASSIRTSGDRFPLWGEQYV.

This clonotype came up a few times. The chain uses TRBV2 and TRBJ2-5; D possibly corresponds to TRBD2 (5 bases). Germline lookup yields CDR1 SNHLY and CDR2 FYNNEI. The CDR3 extends over 15 amino acids. V shed 6 bases and J shed 3 bases, with 17 bases lying between them. CDR3 nucleotides: TGTGCCAGCAGGCTGGCCTGGGCTAGCAAAGAGACCCAGTACTTC. Translating it yields CASRLAWASKETQYF.

The DNA of the CDR3 is TGCAGCGTTGGACAGGGAGGAAAGAATGAAAAACTGTTTTTT. This gives the protein CSVGQGGKNEKLFF. V gene TRBV29-1 combines with J gene TRBJ1-4, with TRBD1 matching over 7 bases. The germline V gene encodes CDR1 SQVTM and CDR2 ANQGSEA. This CDR3 has 14 amino acids. The V gene end was trimmed by 4 bases and the J gene end by 5 bases; junction bases not matched to a gene: 7.

This chain joins TRBV12-3 or TRBV12-4 and TRBJ2-1; TRBD2 agrees at 12 bases. This CDR3 is built from 15 residues. V was clipped by 4 bases and J by 7 bases; unmatched bases: 5. CDR3 in DNA: TGTGCCAGCAGTTCCCTAGCGGGAGGGCAAAATGAGCAGTTCTTC. Protein: CASSSLAGGQNEQFF.

This clonotype occurred a few times. The genes are TRBV20-1 and TRBJ1-2; D perhaps matches TRBD1 (6 bases). With 6 bases removed from V and 0 bases from J, the gap between germline ends came to 14 bases. Germline lookup yields CDR1 DFQATT and CDR2 SNEGSKA (reference sequence). This CDR3 has 14 amino acids. In nucleotides, the CDR3 is TGCAGTGCCAAAGGACAGAACTCTAACTATGGCTACACCTTC. Its translation: CSAKGQNSNYGYTF.

This clonotype occurred many times. The chain recombines TRBV20-1 with TRBJ2-3; no definite D call. Trimming pared 0 bases from V and 3 bases from J, leaving 16 bases between. The CDR3 covers 16 residues. Germline CDR1 is DFQATT and CDR2 is SNEGSKA (reference sequence). CDR3 residues: CSARDRRAPKTDTQYF. DNA of the CDR3: TGCAGTGCTAGAGATCGGAGAGCCCCAAAGACAGATACGCAGTATTTT.

This clonotype was seen a handful of times. The chain links TRBV6-2 or TRBV6-3 to TRBJ1-1, with D unresolved. Trimming stripped 5 bases from V and 9 bases from J, with 10 bases between. This CDR3 has 11 residues. Germline V gene lookup returns CDR1 MNHEY and CDR2 SVGEGT. CDR3 nucleotide sequence: TGTGCCAGCAGTCGGACGGAGAAAGCTTTCTTT. Its protein is CASSRTEKAFF.

This clonotype was observed a handful of times. This rearrangement joins TRBV13 to TRBJ2-1; a possible D gene is TRBD2 (5 bases). The CDR3 runs 14 residues. Germline V gene lookup returns CDR1 PRHDT and CDR2 FYEKMQ (reference sequence). Trimming left V 3 bases short and J 15 bases short, with 21 bases between. The chain's CDR3 is CASSFGETSQNPFF. As DNA, the CDR3 is TGTGCCAGCAGCTTTGGGGAAACTAGTCAAAATCCGTTCTTC.

The chain employs TRBV19 and TRBJ2-2, with D possibly being TRBD2 (6 bases). CDR1 and CDR2 from the germline V gene are LNHDA and SQIVND (reference sequence). This CDR3 is 15 amino acids long. With 6 bases removed from V and 2 bases from J, the gap between germline ends came to 13 bases. The CDR3 DNA reads TGTGCCAGTAGGATCGCGGGAAGTAACACCGGGGAGCTGTTTTTT. Residues: CASRIAGSNTGELFF.

This clonotype appeared once. The rearrangement joins TRBV7-6 to TRBJ2-7; TRBD2 agrees at 8 bases. Looked up from germline, CDR1 is SGHVS and CDR2 is FNYEAQ. This CDR3 is 14 amino acids long. Germline trimming cut 1 base from V and 7 bases from J; bases unmatched to any gene: 6. CDR3 in DNA: TGTGCCAGCAGCTTAGGAGCGGGAGTCGGGGAGCAGTACGTC. Protein: CASSLGAGVGEQYV.

In this sample, this clonotype turned up a few times. This chain connects TRBV6-1 to TRBJ2-1, with no clear D. The V gene's germline CDR1 is MNHNS and CDR2 SASEGT. V dropped 5 bases and J dropped 4 bases, with 15 bases sitting between them. The CDR3 sequence is 15 residues long. The CDR3 is CASSIRAWGYNEQFF. The CDR3 nucleotides read TGTGCCAGCAGTATACGGGCCTGGGGTTACAATGAGCAGTTCTTC.

J is TRBJ2-7 and V is TRBV28; TRBD1 agrees at 7 bases. CDR1 and CDR2 from the germline V gene are MDHEN and SYDVKM. J lost 2 bases, V lost 6 bases, and 7 bases had no gene match. The CDR3 is 14 residues long. The CDR3 protein is CASSQQGYAYEQYF. The CDR3 coding sequence is TGTGCCAGCAGCCAACAGGGGTACGCCTACGAGCAGTACTTC.

The gene calls are TRBV2 and TRBJ2-2, with a weak D call TRBD2 (5 bases). CDR3 length: 17 residues. V shed 4 bases and J shed 3 bases, with 18 bases lying between them. From germline, CDR1 is SNHLY and CDR2 FYNNEI. CDR3 nucleotide sequence: TGTGCCAGCAGTGTAACTAGTCCGGAGCTTCACACCGGGGAGCTGTTTTTT. Protein product: CASSVTSPELHTGELFF.

V and J are TRBV7-2 and TRBJ2-3; D call uncertain. The CDR3 is 17 amino acids. The germline V and J ends were trimmed by 5 bases and 0 bases, with 18 bases remaining between them. In germline, CDR1 is SGHTA, CDR2 FQGNSA. DNA for the CDR3: TGTGCCAGCAGCCAATCGTCCGGAAGGAAGAGCACAGATACGCAGTATTTT. Translating gives CASSQSSGRKSTDTQYF.